Below, one T cell receptor beta chain is given with its context. Its antigen is not yet known. No much larger clone exists at a distance of one base, and base qualities are not known. V and J lose 4 bases and 0 bases, and a span of 13 bases separates them. The germline V gene (reference sequence) provides CDR1 LGHDT and CDR2 YNNKEL. The cysteine opens and the phenylalanine closes a CDR3 of 16 amino acids. The CDR3 DNA has 48 bases and is translated from base 1. The sample originates from a study of blood T cell repertoires in COVID-19 (dated by TCRdb to 2018 to 2020). For the wider study: Samples covering the acute and convalescent phases of COVID-19 were provided by collaborators in the United States, Italy and Spain. The dataset comprised deeply sampled blood TCRbeta repertoires from subjects exposed to, actively infected with, or recovered from COVID-19. Nearly every sample came with metadata listing a de-identified subject ID, COVID-19 status, age in years and sex. Samples were obtained from the ongoing ImmuneRACE study (first 160 participants) and from about 1,300 subjects provided by 6 global collaborators. The repertoires were released in a freely available public database meant as a resource for research on the immune response to SARS-CoV-2. Where available, HLA class I and class II types were obtained from metadata supplied by the sample provider rather than from assay-based typing. The prospective study material was composed of cDNA or gDNA derived from T cells, B-cell-depleted T cells, or PBMCs. Study-wide conclusions, independent of this receptor: The amount of clinical and demographic metadata varied by source and participant and was provided uncurated.

The immunoSEQ Assay, a bias-controlled multiplex PCR, was used to amplify TCRbeta CDR3 regions from genomic DNA. Per the authors' processing: Nucleated cell counts per sample were estimated from amplification of reference gene primers within the assay. To quantify the absolute abundance of each unique TCRbeta CDR3 rearrangement, sequence reads were collapsed and filtered. Productive Simpson clonality was computed per sample as the square root of Simpson's diversity index over productive rearrangements. TCRdb re-hosts the immuneACCESS table, in-frame sequences only. Its copies lack some clones; in the studies checked, an unresolved V gene accounts for under half of them, and the cause for the rest is not known. Clone size and the V and J calls come from that table; the DNA yielded D and trimming. The sample table holds a few hundred thousand clones, of which about 92% were seen once. The ten largest make up roughly 18% of the sample.

Enrolling through a virtual design, the prospective study's participants ranged in age from about 18 to 100 years and lived across roughly 24 United States geographic areas. To assign participants to cohorts, the prospective study relied on clinical history that participants themselves reported in a screening survey and a study questionnaire. Recovered participants in ImmuneRACE Cohort 3 were defined by two consecutive negative NP/OP PCR tests, clearance by a healthcare professional, or resolution of symptoms. Mobile phlebotomists in the prospective study collected whole blood, serum and a nasopharyngeal or oropharyngeal swab from every participant. Over a roughly two-month period, participants in the prospective study had the option of providing additional blood draws and questionnaires. Before DNA extraction, blood samples from the prospective study were shipped at room temperature or frozen.

Material: PBMCs or T cells enriched from blood (not recorded which). This receptor chain uses TRBV3-1 (or the pseudogene TRBV3-2) and TRBJ1-3; a weak D assignment points to TRBD1 (5 bases agree). The source of this sequence is a young woman who had recovered from COVID-19. The CDR3 reads CASSPKRGPSGNTIYF. The DNA reads as follows: TGTGCCAGCAGCCCCAAGCGGGGACCCTCTGGAAACACCATATATTTT.